This T cell receptor beta chain was retrieved from a study of shared clonotypes between healthy human individuals. Per germline, CDR1 GTSNPN and CDR2 SVGIG (reference sequence). Trimming pared 0 bases from V and 1 base from J, leaving 6 bases between. This CDR3 contains 13 residues. As regards this clone: As yet, its antigen is unknown.

The test was conducted at deep level. The repertoire was sequenced with immunoSEQ multiplex PCR; TCRdb's copy has only in-frame clones and lacks some. Of 2,500,000 or so clones listed, under 95% are singletons. Study-wide results and limits: What rarefaction showed was incomplete sorted-subset sequencing despite large depth. Estimated richness values were generally larger in naive subsets than in memory subsets.

Sequencing input: naive CD4+ T cells from PBMCs. Subset reported: CD45RA+ positively selected. J is TRBJ1-2 and V is TRBV30; no reliable D call. This TCR was recovered from a man aged 18 to 29 in good health. Some clones in this sample may be carry-over from other donors' samples. The CDR3 coding sequence is TGTGCCTGGAGTGTCCCCCTTAACTATGGCTACACCTTC. It specifies CAWSVPLNYGYTF.